The entry below describes one T cell receptor (beta chain). Clones were sequenced by immunoSEQ multiplex PCR, and TCRdb holds only the in-frame ones, with some missing. The sample consists of 70,000 or so clones, roughly 91% of them appearing once. The data belong to a study of T cell changes during pregnancy in multiple sclerosis. This TCR was recovered from a female donor with multiple sclerosis, enrolled in a pregnancy study. The sequenced sample was peripheral blood, obtained in the third trimester of pregnancy.

CDR3 region: CASSLTGTVTSYEQYF. The CDR3 DNA follows: TGTGCCAGCTCACTTACCGGGACAGTGACCTCCTACGAGCAGTACTTC. The chain has TRBV18 and TRBJ2-7; TRBD1 aligns across 7 bases. Germline V lookup: CDR1 KGHSH, CDR2 LQKENI. The ends lost 4 bases at V and 0 bases at J; junction bases unmatched: 9. The CDR3 loop spans 16 amino acids.